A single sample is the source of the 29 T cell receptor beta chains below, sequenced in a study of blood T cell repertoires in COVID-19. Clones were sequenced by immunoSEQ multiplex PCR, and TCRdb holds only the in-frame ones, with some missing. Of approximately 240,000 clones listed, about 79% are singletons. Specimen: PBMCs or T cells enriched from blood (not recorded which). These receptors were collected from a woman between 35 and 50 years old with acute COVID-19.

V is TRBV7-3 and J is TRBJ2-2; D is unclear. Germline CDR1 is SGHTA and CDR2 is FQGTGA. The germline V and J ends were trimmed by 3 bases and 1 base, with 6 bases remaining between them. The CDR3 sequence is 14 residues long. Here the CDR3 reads CASSFTVNTGELFF. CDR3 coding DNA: TGTGCCAGCAGCTTCACAGTGAACACCGGGGAGCTGTTTTTT. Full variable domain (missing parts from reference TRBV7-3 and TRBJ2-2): GAGVSQTPSNKVTEKGKYVELRCDPISGHTALYWYRQSLGQGPEFLIYFQGTGAADDSGLPNDRFFAVRPEGSVSTLKIQRTERGDSAVYLCASSFTVNTGELFFGEGSRLTVL.

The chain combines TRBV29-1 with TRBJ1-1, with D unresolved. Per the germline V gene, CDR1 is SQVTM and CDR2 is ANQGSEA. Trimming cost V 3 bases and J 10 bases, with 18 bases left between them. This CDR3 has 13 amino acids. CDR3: CSVESPRDRVAFF. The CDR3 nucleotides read TGCAGCGTTGAGTCCCCCCGGGATCGAGTAGCTTTCTTT.

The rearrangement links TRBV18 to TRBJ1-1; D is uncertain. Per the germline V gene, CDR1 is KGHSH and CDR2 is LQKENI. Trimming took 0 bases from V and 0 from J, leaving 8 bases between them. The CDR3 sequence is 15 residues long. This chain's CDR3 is CASSPPPRLNTEAFF. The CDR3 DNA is TGTGCCAGCTCACCACCTCCGCGGCTGAACACTGAAGCTTTCTTT.

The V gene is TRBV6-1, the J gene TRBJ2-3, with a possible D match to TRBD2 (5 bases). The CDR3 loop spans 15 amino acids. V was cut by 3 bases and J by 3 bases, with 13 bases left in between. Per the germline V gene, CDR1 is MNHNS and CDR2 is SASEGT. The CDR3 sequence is CASSEGSTKTDTQYF. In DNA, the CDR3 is TGTGCCAGCAGTGAGGGGAGCACGAAGACAGATACGCAGTATTTT.

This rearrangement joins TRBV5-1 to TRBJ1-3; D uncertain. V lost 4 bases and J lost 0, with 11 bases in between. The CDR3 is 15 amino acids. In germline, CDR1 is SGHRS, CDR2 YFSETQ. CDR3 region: CASSLTGVSGNTIYF. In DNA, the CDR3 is TGCGCCAGCAGCCTAACCGGGGTCTCTGGAAACACCATATATTTT.

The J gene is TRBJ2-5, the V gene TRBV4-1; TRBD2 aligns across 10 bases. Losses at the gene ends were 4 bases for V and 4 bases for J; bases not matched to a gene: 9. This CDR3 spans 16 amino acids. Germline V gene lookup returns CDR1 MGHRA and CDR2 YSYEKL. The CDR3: CASSPLKAGGRETQYF. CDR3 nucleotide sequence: TGCGCCAGCAGCCCTCTGAAAGCGGGGGGGCGAGAGACCCAGTACTTC.

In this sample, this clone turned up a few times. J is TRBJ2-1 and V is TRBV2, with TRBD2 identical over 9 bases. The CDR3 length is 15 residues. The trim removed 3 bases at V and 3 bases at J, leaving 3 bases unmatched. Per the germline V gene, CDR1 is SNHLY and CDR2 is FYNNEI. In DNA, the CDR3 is TGTGCCAGCAGTGAGTCTAGCGGGGACTACAATGAGCAGTTCTTC. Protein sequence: CASSESSGDYNEQFF.

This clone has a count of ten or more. CDR3 residues: CASSLTSLTQETQYF. CDR3 nucleotides: TGTGCCAGCAGCCTTACTAGCTTGACCCAAGAGACCCAGTACTTC. This rearrangement joins TRBV5-5 to TRBJ2-5; TRBD2 might be the D (6 bases). Germline lookup yields CDR1 SGHKS and CDR2 YYEKEE (reference sequence). This CDR3 is 15 amino acids long. V lost 4 bases and J lost 1, with 14 bases in between.

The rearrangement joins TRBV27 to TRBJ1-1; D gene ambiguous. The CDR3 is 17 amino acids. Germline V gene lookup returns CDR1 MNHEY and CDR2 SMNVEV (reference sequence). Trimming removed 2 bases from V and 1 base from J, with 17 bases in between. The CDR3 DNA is TGTGCCAGCAGTTTAGCCTCCCCGTTTGCGGGGAACACTGAAGCTTTCTTT. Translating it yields CASSLASPFAGNTEAFF.

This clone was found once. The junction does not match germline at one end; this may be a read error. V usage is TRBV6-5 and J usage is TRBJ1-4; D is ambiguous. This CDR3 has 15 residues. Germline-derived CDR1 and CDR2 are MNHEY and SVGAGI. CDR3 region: CASSYPHTTNEKLFF. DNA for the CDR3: TGTGCCAGCAGTTACCCCCATACAACTAACGAAAAACTGTTTTTT.

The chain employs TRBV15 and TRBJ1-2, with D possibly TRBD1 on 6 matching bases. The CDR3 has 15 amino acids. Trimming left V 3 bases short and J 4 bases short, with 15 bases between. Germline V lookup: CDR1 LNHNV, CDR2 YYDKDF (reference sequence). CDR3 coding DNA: TGTGCCACCAGCAGGAACACAGGGAACCTCTATGGCTACACCTTC. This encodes CATSRNTGNLYGYTF.

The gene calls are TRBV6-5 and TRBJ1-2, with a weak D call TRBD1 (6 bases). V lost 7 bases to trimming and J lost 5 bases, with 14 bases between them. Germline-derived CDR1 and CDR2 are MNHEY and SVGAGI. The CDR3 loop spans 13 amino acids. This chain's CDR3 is CASTARGAYGYTF. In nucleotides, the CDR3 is TGTGCCAGCACCGCCCGGGGGGCGTATGGCTACACCTTC.

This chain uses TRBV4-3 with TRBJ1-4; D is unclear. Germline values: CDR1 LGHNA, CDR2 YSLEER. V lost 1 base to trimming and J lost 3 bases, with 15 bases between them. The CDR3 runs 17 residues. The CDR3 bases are TGCGCCAGCAGCCAAGGCTTCCCAGGTAGATCTAATGAAAAACTGTTTTTT. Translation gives CASSQGFPGRSNEKLFF.

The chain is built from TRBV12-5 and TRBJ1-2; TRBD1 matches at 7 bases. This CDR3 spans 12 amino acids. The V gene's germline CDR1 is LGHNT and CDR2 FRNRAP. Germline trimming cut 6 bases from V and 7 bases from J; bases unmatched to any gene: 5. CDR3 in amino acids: CASGQTGFGYTF. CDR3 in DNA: TGTGCTAGTGGACAGACAGGGTTTGGCTACACCTTC.

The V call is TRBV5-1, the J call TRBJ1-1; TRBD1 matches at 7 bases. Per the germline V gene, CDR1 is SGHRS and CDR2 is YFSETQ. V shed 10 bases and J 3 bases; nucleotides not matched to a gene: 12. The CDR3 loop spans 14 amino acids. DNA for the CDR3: TGCGCCTCCAGAGAGGGGGCGGGCCACACTGAAGCTTTCTTT. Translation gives CASREGAGHTEAFF.

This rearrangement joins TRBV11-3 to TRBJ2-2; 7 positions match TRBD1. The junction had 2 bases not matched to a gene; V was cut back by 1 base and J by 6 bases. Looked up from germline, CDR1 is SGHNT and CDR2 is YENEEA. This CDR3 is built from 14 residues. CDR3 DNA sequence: TGTGCCAGCAGCTTAGCCCAGGGGGCCGGGGAGCTGTTTTTT. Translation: CASSLAQGAGELFF. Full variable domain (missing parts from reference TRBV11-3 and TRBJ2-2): EAGVVQSPRYKIIEKKQPVAFWCNPISGHNTLYWYLQNLGQGPELLIRYENEEAVDDSQLPKDRFSAERLKGVDSTLKIQPAELGDSAVYLCASSLAQGAGELFFGEGSRLTVL.

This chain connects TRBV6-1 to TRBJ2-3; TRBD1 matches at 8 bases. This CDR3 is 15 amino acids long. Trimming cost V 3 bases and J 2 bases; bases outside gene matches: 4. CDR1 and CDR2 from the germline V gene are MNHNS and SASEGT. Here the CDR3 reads CASSEVQGATDTQYF. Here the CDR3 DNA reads TGTGCCAGCAGTGAGGTTCAGGGGGCCACAGATACGCAGTATTTT.

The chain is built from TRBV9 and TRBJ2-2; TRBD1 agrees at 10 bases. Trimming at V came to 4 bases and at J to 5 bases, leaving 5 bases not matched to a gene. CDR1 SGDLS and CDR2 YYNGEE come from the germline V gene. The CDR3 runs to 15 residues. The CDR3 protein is CASSSDRGKTGELFF. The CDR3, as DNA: TGTGCCAGCAGCTCGGACAGGGGGAAGACCGGGGAGCTGTTTTTT.

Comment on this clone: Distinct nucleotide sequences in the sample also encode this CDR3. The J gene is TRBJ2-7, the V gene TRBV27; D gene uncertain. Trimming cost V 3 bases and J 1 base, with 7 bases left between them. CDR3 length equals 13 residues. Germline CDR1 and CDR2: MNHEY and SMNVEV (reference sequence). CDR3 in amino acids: CASSLGNSYEQYF. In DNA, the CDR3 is TGTGCCAGCAGTTTGGGCAATTCCTACGAGCAGTACTTC.

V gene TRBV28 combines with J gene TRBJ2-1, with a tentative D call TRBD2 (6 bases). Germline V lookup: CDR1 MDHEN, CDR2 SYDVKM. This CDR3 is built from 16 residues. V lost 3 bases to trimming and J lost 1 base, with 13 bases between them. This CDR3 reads CASSLRSGFSYNEQFF. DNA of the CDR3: TGTGCCAGCAGTTTGAGGAGCGGGTTTTCCTACAATGAGCAGTTCTTC. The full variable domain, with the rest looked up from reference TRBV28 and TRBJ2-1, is DVKVTQSSRYLVKRTGEKVFLECVQDMDHENMFWYRQDPGLGLRLIYFSYDVKMKEKGDIPEGYSVSREKKERFSLILESASTNQTSMYLCASSLRSGFSYNEQFFGPGTRLTVL.

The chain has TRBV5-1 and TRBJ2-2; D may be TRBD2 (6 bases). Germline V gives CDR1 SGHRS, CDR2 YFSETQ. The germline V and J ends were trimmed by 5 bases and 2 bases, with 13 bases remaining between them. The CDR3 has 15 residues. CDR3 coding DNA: TGCGCCAGCAGGGCGGGGTTATCTAACACCGGGGAGCTGTTTTTT. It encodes CASRAGLSNTGELFF.

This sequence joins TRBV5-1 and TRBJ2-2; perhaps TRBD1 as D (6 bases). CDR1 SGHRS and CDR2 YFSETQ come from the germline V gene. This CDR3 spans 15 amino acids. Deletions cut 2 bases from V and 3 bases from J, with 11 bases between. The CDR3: CASSFSGEYTGELFF. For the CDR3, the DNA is TGCGCCAGCAGCTTCTCAGGGGAATACACCGGGGAGCTGTTTTTT.

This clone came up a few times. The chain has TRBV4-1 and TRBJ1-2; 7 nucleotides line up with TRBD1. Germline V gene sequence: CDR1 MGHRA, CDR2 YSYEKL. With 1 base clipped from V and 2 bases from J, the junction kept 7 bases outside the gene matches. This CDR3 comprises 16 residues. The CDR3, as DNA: TGCGCCAGCAGCCAAGGAGACAGGGTCGTGAACTATGGCTACACCTTC. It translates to CASSQGDRVVNYGYTF.

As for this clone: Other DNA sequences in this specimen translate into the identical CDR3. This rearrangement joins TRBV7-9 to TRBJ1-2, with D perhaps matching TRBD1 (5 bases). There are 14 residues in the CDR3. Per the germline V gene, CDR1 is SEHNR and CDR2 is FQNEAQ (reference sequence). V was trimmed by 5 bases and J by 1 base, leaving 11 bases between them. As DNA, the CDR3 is TGTGCCAGCAGCCTGGCGGGGGTTAACTATGGCTACACCTTC. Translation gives CASSLAGVNYGYTF.

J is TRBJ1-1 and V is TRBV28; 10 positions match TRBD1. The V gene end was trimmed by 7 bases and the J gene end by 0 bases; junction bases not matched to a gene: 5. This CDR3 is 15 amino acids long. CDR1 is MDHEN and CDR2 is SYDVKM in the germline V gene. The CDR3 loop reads CASKRDRGLNTEAFF. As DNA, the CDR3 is TGTGCCAGCAAACGGGACAGGGGATTGAACACTGAAGCTTTCTTT.

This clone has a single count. The CDR3 protein is CASSPTSAIETQYF. For the CDR3, the DNA is TGTGCCAGCAGCCCGACTAGTGCCATTGAGACCCAGTACTTC. V gene TRBV3-1 (or the pseudogene TRBV3-2) combines with J gene TRBJ2-5, with D perhaps TRBD2 (6 bases). Per germline, CDR1 LGHDT and CDR2 YNNKEL (reference sequence). CDR3 length: 14 residues. Trimming left V 4 bases short and J 5 bases short, with 14 bases between.

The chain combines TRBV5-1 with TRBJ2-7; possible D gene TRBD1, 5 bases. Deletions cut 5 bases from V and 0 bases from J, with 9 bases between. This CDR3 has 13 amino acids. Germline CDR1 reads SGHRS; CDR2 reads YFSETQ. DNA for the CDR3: TGCGCCAGCAGACAGGTGAGCTCCTACGAGCAGTACTTC. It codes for CASRQVSSYEQYF. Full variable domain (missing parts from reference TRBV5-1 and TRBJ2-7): KAGVTQTPRYLIKTRGQQVTLSCSPISGHRSVSWYQQTPGQGLQFLFEYFSETQRNKGNFPGRFSGRQFSNSRSEMNVSTLELGDSALYLCASRQVSSYEQYFGPGTRLTVT.

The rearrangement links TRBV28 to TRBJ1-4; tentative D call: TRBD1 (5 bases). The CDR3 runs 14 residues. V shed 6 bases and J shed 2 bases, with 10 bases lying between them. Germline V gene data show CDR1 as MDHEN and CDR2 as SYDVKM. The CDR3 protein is CASRTGGTNEKLFF. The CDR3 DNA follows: TGTGCCAGCAGAACGGGGGGGACTAATGAAAAACTGTTTTTT.

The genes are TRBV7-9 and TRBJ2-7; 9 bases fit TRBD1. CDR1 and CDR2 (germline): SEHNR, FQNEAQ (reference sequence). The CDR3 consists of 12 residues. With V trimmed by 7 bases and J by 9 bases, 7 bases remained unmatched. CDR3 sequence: CASNQQGAVQYF. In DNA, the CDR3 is TGTGCCAGCAACCAACAGGGGGCTGTGCAGTACTTC. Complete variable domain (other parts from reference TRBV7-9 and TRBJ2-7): DTGVSQNPRHKITKRGQNVTFRCDPISEHNRLYWYRQTLGQGPEFLTYFQNEAQLEKSRLLSDRFSAERPKGSFSTLEIQRTEQGDSAMYLCASNQQGAVQYFGPGTRLTVT.